This T cell receptor beta chain was recorded in a study of PD-1 blockade in classical Hodgkin lymphoma. With regard to this clone: What it binds is unknown.

TCRdb keeps only in-frame clones here, not all; method: immunoSEQ multiplex PCR. Altogether 45,000 to 55,000 clones are present, around 78% being singletons, with the ten largest covering less than 15%. Study-wide points: A significant rise in TCR diversity was seen by C4D1 for CD4+ cells but not for CD8+ cells.

Every patient had relapsed following autologous stem cell transplantation, and cohorts differed in brentuximab vedotin exposure. This receptor was obtained from a human donor with classical Hodgkin lymphoma. The source material was peripheral blood mononuclear cells (PBMCs), sampled before the second cycle of nivolumab.

The CDR3 sequence is CASSFMGDGNTIYF. As DNA, the CDR3 is TGTGCCAGCAGCTTTATGGGGGACGGAAACACCATATATTTT. The chain uses TRBV5-5 and TRBJ1-3, with D perhaps matching TRBD1 (5 bases). V dropped 2 bases and J dropped 4 bases, with 10 bases sitting between them. There are 14 residues in the CDR3. Looked up from germline, CDR1 is SGHKS and CDR2 is YYEKEE (reference sequence).